These 5 T cell receptor beta chains were all obtained from the same sample, sequenced in a study of early stage breast cancer tumors. This table comes from immunoSEQ multiplex PCR, and its TCRdb copy is limited to in-frame clones, with some not included. Of just over 50,000 clones listed, around 78% are singletons. Input material: blood. The source is a person aged 35-50 years with breast cancer.

The chain joins TRBV7-4 to TRBJ1-5; 9 bases map to TRBD1. Losses at the gene ends were 4 bases for V and 6 bases for J; bases not matched to a gene: 1. This CDR3 spans 13 amino acids. CDR1 SGHVT and CDR2 SQSDAQ come from the germline V gene. The CDR3 region is CASSYRGRQPQHF. CDR3 DNA: TGTGCCAGCAGCTACAGGGGGCGTCAGCCCCAGCATTTT.

The chain is built from TRBV5-4 and TRBJ2-5; D tentatively reads TRBD1 or TRBD2 (5 bases each). This CDR3 is built from 16 residues. The V end lost 3 bases, the J end lost 5 bases, and 20 bases lay between the germline ends. Germline CDR1 reads SGHNT; CDR2 reads YYREEE (reference sequence). This CDR3 reads CASSSIGVGTGETQYF. The DNA of the CDR3 is TGTGCCAGCAGCTCGATTGGGGTGGGGACCGGGGAGACCCAGTACTTC.

The chain links TRBV6-1 to TRBJ1-5; D is undetermined. CDR1 MNHNS and CDR2 SASEGT come from the germline V gene. The V gene lost 0 bases and the J gene lost 9 bases, with 21 bases spanning the gap. The CDR3 extends over 17 amino acids. The CDR3 is CASSEAPSTAKGLPQHF. For the CDR3, the DNA is TGTGCCAGCAGTGAAGCCCCCAGTACGGCAAAGGGTCTGCCCCAGCATTTT.

This clone was detected only a few times. The chain uses TRBV30 and TRBJ1-1; D remains ambiguous. Trimming shortened V by 4 bases and J by 1 base, and 10 bases separated the two germline ends. This CDR3 has 13 residues. Germline assignment: CDR1 GTSNPN and CDR2 SVGIG (reference sequence). The chain's CDR3 is CAWMAGPNTEAFF. CDR3 nucleotide sequence: TGTGCCTGGATGGCAGGTCCGAACACTGAAGCTTTCTTT.

The gene calls are TRBV5-4 and TRBJ1-4; 7 bases match TRBD1. V shed 4 bases and J 6 bases; nucleotides not matched to a gene: 6. Germline V gene sequence: CDR1 SGHNT, CDR2 YYREEE (reference sequence). This CDR3 spans 14 amino acids. CDR3 sequence (DNA): TGTGCCAGCAGCCCCGGACAGGATGATGAAAAACTGTTTTTT. This codes for CASSPGQDDEKLFF. Variable domain in full (rest from reference TRBV5-4 and TRBJ1-4): ETGVTQSPTHLIKTRGQQVTLRCSSQSGHNTVSWYQQALGQGPQFIFQYYREEENGRGNFPPRFSGLQFPNYSSELNVNALELDDSALYLCASSPGQDDEKLFFGSGTQLSVL.